Listed below are T cell receptor beta chains from one sample, sequenced in a study of control samples from healthy donors and cancer patients. TCRdb's table, derived via immunoSEQ multiplex PCR, lists solely in-frame clones and lacks some. This sample has fewer than 90,000 clones, with 70% to 90% found just once. The sample was blood. The receptors were sampled from a man aged 50 to 59 in good health. CDR3s include the opening cysteine and the closing phenylalanine or tryptophan. A D gene is named only where the DNA matches it firmly. Size tells how often a clone was seen (once, few, many) or the class of an expanded clone, and some rows leave it out.

D gene	J gene	V gene	clone size	CDR3 protein	CDR3 DNA
.	TRBJ1-2	TRBV30	once	CAWWGGGYTF	TGTGCCTGGTGGGGAGGCGGCTACACCTTC
TRBD1	TRBJ2-7	TRBV11-1	.	CASSRTGGSYEQYF	TGTGCCAGCAGCCGGACAGGGGGGTCCTACGAGCAGTACTTC
TRBD2	TRBJ2-1	TRBV2	few	CASSEALTSGGFEQFF	TGTGCCAGCAGTGAAGCGCTTACTAGCGGGGGGTTTGAGCAGTTCTTC
.	TRBJ2-6	TRBV9	.	CASSLWEEVLTF	TGTGCCAGCAGCCTATGGGAGGAGGTCCTGACTTTC
.	TRBJ2-2	TRBV7-2	.	CASSLGRVYGELFF	TGTGCCAGCAGCTTAGGCCGTGTGTACGGGGAGCTGTTTTTT
.	TRBJ2-3	TRBV19	once	CATETWDTQYF	TGTGCCACTGAGACGTGGGATACGCAGTATTTT
.	TRBJ1-3	TRBV29-1	few	CSVEQGSGNTIYF	TGCAGCGTTGAACAGGGATCCGGAAACACCATATATTTT
TRBD1	TRBJ2-2	TRBV27	.	CASRSGTGNTGELFF	TGTGCCAGCCGCTCAGGGACAGGAAACACCGGGGAGCTGTTTTTT
.	TRBJ1-5	TRBV6-5	.	CASSYKSVNQPQHF	TGTGCCAGCAGTTACAAATCAGTCAATCAGCCCCAGCATTTT
.	TRBJ1-3	TRBV4-3	.	CASSQLARDSGNTIYF	TGCGCCAGCAGCCAATTAGCCAGGGATTCTGGAAACACCATATATTTT
.	TRBJ1-4	TRBV27	.	CASSLIRGLSEKLFF	TGTGCCAGCAGTCTGATACGGGGCCTCTCAGAAAAACTGTTTTTT
.	TRBJ1-5	TRBV28	.	CASSSGRAQHF	TGTGCCAGCAGTTCCGGTCGGGCCCAGCATTTT
TRBD1	TRBJ1-5	TRBV24-1	.	CATSDPGTGDWPQHF	TGTGCCACCAGTGACCCCGGGACAGGGGACTGGCCCCAGCATTTT
.	TRBJ2-5	TRBV13	.	CASSARKFQETQYF	TGTGCCAGCAGCGCCAGGAAGTTCCAAGAGACCCAGTACTTC
.	TRBJ2-3	TRBV6-1	once	CASSEVGQGEVTQYF	TGTGCCAGCAGTGAAGTGGGCCAGGGGGAGGTTACGCAGTATTTT
TRBD1	TRBJ2-3	TRBV4-3	.	CASSWDRATPPDTQYF	TGCGCCAGCAGTTGGGACAGGGCAACTCCCCCAGATACGCAGTATTTT
.	TRBJ2-4	TRBV18	.	CASSPERNIQYF	TGTGCCAGCTCACCCGAAAGAAACATTCAGTACTTC
.	TRBJ2-1	TRBV2	few	CASSSQGLFYNEQFF	TGTGCCAGCAGTTCTCAAGGACTATTCTACAATGAGCAGTTCTTC
.	TRBJ1-1	TRBV7-2	.	CASSLVRGEKAFF	TGTGCCAGCAGCTTAGTTCGGGGAGAGAAAGCTTTCTTT
.	TRBJ1-3	TRBV20-1	.	CSASPDGFSGNTIYF	TGCAGTGCTAGTCCGGACGGCTTCTCTGGAAACACCATATATTTT
TRBD1	TRBJ1-2	TRBV23-1	few	CASPPGTAHYGYTF	TGCGCCAGCCCACCCGGGACAGCTCACTATGGCTACACCTTC
TRBD1	TRBJ1-2	TRBV18	.	CASSIPTGGWDYGYTF	TGTGCCAGCTCAATCCCCACAGGGGGCTGGGACTATGGCTACACCTTC
.	TRBJ1-2	TRBV19	.	CASRGDGYGYTF	TGTGCCAGTAGAGGAGATGGCTATGGCTACACCTTC
.	TRBJ1-2	TRBV19	.	CASIGPFGQTVNYGYTF	TGTGCCAGTATCGGTCCCTTCGGCCAGACAGTAAACTATGGCTACACCTTC